This entry features one T cell receptor beta chain sequence. TCRdb's table, derived via immunoSEQ multiplex PCR, lists solely in-frame clones and lacks some. In the table there are 130,000 to 150,000 clones, around 90% of which are singletons. These data belong to a study of control samples from healthy donors and cancer patients. The receptor was derived from a man aged 25 to 45 in good health. Material: blood.

The CDR3 DNA is TGTGCCAGCAGTGACTGGGACAATCTGGGTGAAAAACTGTTTTTT. It yields the protein CASSDWDNLGEKLFF. The chain recombines TRBV25-1 with TRBJ1-4; weak D call: TRBD1 (6 bases). Trimming left V 3 bases short and J 7 bases short, with 15 bases between. CDR3 length: 15 amino acids. Germline CDR1 reads MGHDK; CDR2 reads SYGVNS.